The entry below describes one T cell receptor (beta chain). Its target is not known. This record comes from a study of lymphopenia after photon versus proton radiotherapy. Study observations and caveats: After the lymphocyte nadir, photon-treated repertoires showed oligoclonal expansion, especially of CD8+ Temra cells. In patients who died, overall survival fell as post-nadir TCR diversity dropped more. Only patients who died were analyzed for survival; proton advantage is unproven. Under photons, naive T cells and diversity fell while effector/memory populations rose.

The CDR3 is made up of 17 amino acids. Germline CDR1 reads SGHTA; CDR2 reads FQGNSA. V was trimmed by 7 bases and J by 8 bases, leaving 26 bases between them. Data came from immunoSEQ multiplex PCR; TCRdb stores just in-frame clones and leaves some out. The sample comprises around 64,000 clones, approximately 90% of which are singletons, and over 10% rests with the top ten. The sequence was obtained from a man older than 75 with esophageal cancer. The sample was peripheral blood, taken from a patient treated with proton-based radiotherapy. The chain carries TRBV7-2 and TRBJ2-2; TRBD2 might be the D (6 bases). The CDR3 DNA sequence: TGTGCCAGCATCCCAAGGGCGGGATATATCACCGAGGGGGAGCTGTTTTTT. Translation gives CASIPRAGYITEGELFF.